These 29 T cell receptor beta chains were all obtained from the same sample, sequenced in a study of cytomegalovirus exposure and HLA in healthy donors. PCR involved 60 Vbeta and 13 Jbeta primers. Assay: immunoSEQ multiplex PCR; the TCRdb copy retains only in-frame clones and omits some. The table records about 170,000 clones, roughly 84% of them present only once. Input material: PBMCs. These receptors originate from a male donor in good health and CMV-seronegative.

CDR3 protein: CASSLAGSGSDTQYF. The CDR3 bases are TGCGCCAGCAGCTTGGCCGGAAGCGGGTCAGATACGCAGTATTTT. V and J are TRBV5-1 and TRBJ2-3; D is possibly TRBD2 (6 bases). In germline, CDR1 is SGHRS, CDR2 YFSETQ. The CDR3 is 15 amino acids. V was clipped by 0 bases and J by 4 bases, with 12 bases between them.

J is TRBJ2-7 and V is TRBV5-6; 7 nucleotides agree with TRBD2. V shed 0 bases, J shed 7 bases, and the junction held 4 bases outside the gene matches. Germline loops: CDR1 SGHDT, CDR2 YYEEEE. The CDR3 sequence is 13 residues long. CDR3 amino acids: CASSLASGGEQYF. CDR3 nucleotide sequence: TGTGCCAGCAGCTTGGCTAGCGGAGGGGAGCAGTACTTC.

Only a few counts were recorded for this clone. The chain is built from TRBV25-1 and TRBJ2-7, with 8 positions matching TRBD1. Trimming took 4 bases from V and 0 from J; bases not matched to a gene: 5. The germline V gene has CDR1 MGHDK and CDR2 SYGVNS. This CDR3 is built from 15 residues. DNA of the CDR3: TGTGCCAGCAGTGTTTCCGGGACAGGCTCCTACGAGCAGTACTTC. This sequence encodes CASSVSGTGSYEQYF.

The chain links TRBV7-6 to TRBJ2-3; TRBD2 matches 10 bases. Germline V gene sequence: CDR1 SGHVS, CDR2 FNYEAQ. V dropped 6 bases and J dropped 1; count of bases not matched to a gene: 4. The CDR3 sequence is 15 residues long. The CDR3 reads CASRSTSGGTDTQYF. CDR3 DNA sequence: TGTGCCAGCAGATCCACTAGCGGGGGCACAGATACGCAGTATTTT.

A single count supports this clone. This chain uses TRBV30 with TRBJ1-1, with D unclear. V lost 4 bases, J lost 6 bases, and 12 bases lay in between. The CDR3 runs to 12 residues. Germline values: CDR1 GTSNPN, CDR2 SVGIG (reference sequence). The CDR3 region has the DNA TGTGCCTGGACTGCCGGAGGCTCTGAAGCTTTCTTT. Encoded protein: CAWTAGGSEAFF.

This clone has just one count. The chain couples TRBV7-9 to TRBJ2-5, with D possibly matching TRBD2 (6 bases). The germline gives CDR1 SEHNR, CDR2 FQNEAQ (reference sequence). V lost 7 bases and J 3 bases, leaving 12 bases between the germline ends. This CDR3 spans 13 amino acids. The CDR3 loop reads CASTTAGKETQYF. The CDR3 nucleotides read TGTGCCAGCACCACGGCGGGGAAAGAGACCCAGTACTTC.

V gene TRBV11-2 combines with J gene TRBJ2-7, with D possibly TRBD1 on 6 matching bases. Trimming took off 5 bases at V and 3 bases at J, with 17 bases between the two ends. The CDR3 is 15 residues long. Germline V gene sequence: CDR1 SGHAT, CDR2 FQNNGV. The chain's CDR3 is CASSALQGPRYEQYF. The CDR3, as DNA: TGTGCCAGCAGCGCCTTACAGGGACCGCGCTACGAGCAGTACTTC.

The genes are TRBV19 and TRBJ1-3; D ambiguous. Trimming removed 8 bases from V and 0 bases from J, with 17 bases in between. Germline V gene data show CDR1 as LNHDA and CDR2 as SQIVND (reference sequence). The CDR3 extends over 16 amino acids. CDR3: CASWAPPLSSGNTIYF. CDR3 nucleotide sequence: TGTGCCAGTTGGGCTCCACCACTTAGCTCTGGAAACACCATATATTTT.

V is TRBV14 and J is TRBJ1-2; 7 bases align to TRBD1. This CDR3 is built from 13 residues. From germline, CDR1 is SGHDN and CDR2 FVKESK. The ends lost 0 bases at V and 6 bases at J; junction bases unmatched: 1. The CDR3 DNA is TGTGCCAGCAGCCAAGAGACAGGGAATGGCTACACCTTC. It is translated as CASSQETGNGYTF.

The chain has TRBV19 and TRBJ1-1; no clear D gene. CDR3 length equals 17 residues. The V gene's germline CDR1 is LNHDA and CDR2 SQIVND (reference sequence). V gave up 6 bases and J gave up 3 bases, with 23 bases separating them. In DNA form, the CDR3 reads TGTGCCAGTAGCCGATCCCCCGAGTTTGCTTCGGACACTGAAGCTTTCTTT. The encoded protein is CASSRSPEFASDTEAFF.

The V gene is TRBV11-3, the J gene TRBJ1-1; D remains unclear. CDR3 size: 13 residues. The V gene lost 4 bases and the J gene lost 5 bases, with 11 bases spanning the gap. Germline V gene data show CDR1 as SGHNT and CDR2 as YENEEA. CDR3 coding DNA: TGTGCCAGCAGCTCGACTAGTTGGACTGAAGCTTTCTTT. Translating it yields CASSSTSWTEAFF.

This clone appeared once. J is TRBJ1-2 and V is TRBV18; D gene uncertain. Germline V lookup: CDR1 KGHSH, CDR2 LQKENI. The CDR3 loop spans 14 amino acids. V was pared by 1 base and J by 5 bases, with 11 bases between. CDR3 protein: CASSPRGLEYGYTF. CDR3 in DNA: TGTGCCAGCTCACCACGAGGGCTAGAATATGGCTACACCTTC. The complete variable domain, with remaining parts taken from reference TRBV18 and TRBJ1-2, reads NAGVMQNPRHLVRRRGQEARLRCSPMKGHSHVYWYRQLPEEGLKFMVYLQKENIIDESGMPKERFSAEFPKEGPSILRIQQVVRGDSAAYFCASSPRGLEYGYTFGSGTRLTVV.

This clone was recorded a few times. V and J are TRBV2 and TRBJ1-2; D is ambiguous. Trimming removed 0 bases from V and 8 bases from J, with 7 bases in between. Per germline, CDR1 SNHLY and CDR2 FYNNEI. This CDR3 has 12 amino acids. The CDR3 region has the DNA TGTGCCAGCAGTGAAGCTCAGCGAGGCTACACCTTC. Its protein product is CASSEAQRGYTF.

This clone was detected a few times. V and J are TRBV15 and TRBJ2-2; 8 nucleotides match TRBD2. This CDR3 spans 15 amino acids. The V and J ends lost 3 bases and 3 bases, in that order; junction bases with no gene match: 3. Germline V gene sequence: CDR1 LNHNV, CDR2 YYDKDF (reference sequence). Here the CDR3 reads CATSSGGADTGELFF. The DNA for the CDR3 is TGTGCCACCAGCAGCGGGGGGGCCGACACCGGGGAGCTGTTTTTT. Looking up the rest from reference TRBV15 and TRBJ2-2 gives the full variable domain: DAMVIQNPRYQVTQFGKPVTLSCSQTLNHNVMYWYQQKSSQAPKLLFHYYDKDFNNEADTPDNFQSRRPNTSFCFLDIRSPGLGDTAMYLCATSSGGADTGELFFGEGSRLTVL.

CDR3 in DNA: TGTGCCACCAGTCCAGGGGGGAACTTTGGCAATCAGCCCCAGCATTTT. Translated: CATSPGGNFGNQPQHF. This chain links TRBV19 with TRBJ1-5; 7 bases are shared with TRBD1. In germline, CDR1 is LNHDA, CDR2 SQIVND (reference sequence). The CDR3 runs to 16 residues. Trimming cost V 10 bases and J 2 bases; bases outside gene matches: 14.

The chain has TRBV27 and TRBJ1-2; weak D call: TRBD1 (5 bases). V was shortened by 6 bases and J by 8 bases, with 13 bases between the two germline ends. The germline V gene encodes CDR1 MNHEY and CDR2 SMNVEV (reference sequence). The CDR3 loop spans 12 amino acids. CDR3 sequence reads: CASSSGREGYTF. The CDR3 nucleotides read TGTGCCAGCAGCTCAGGGCGCGAAGGCTACACCTTC.

This clone was detected only a few times. The rearrangement uses TRBV5-1 and TRBJ2-7; no definite D call. This CDR3 is 12 amino acids long. The germline V gene has CDR1 SGHRS and CDR2 YFSETQ. Trimming removed 4 bases from V and 2 bases from J, with 7 bases in between. CDR3 bases: TGCGCCAGCAGCCCAGGAACCTACGAGCAGTACTTC. Its protein is CASSPGTYEQYF.

V and J are TRBV5-4 and TRBJ2-7; the D gene is possibly TRBD2 (5 bases). The CDR3 loop spans 14 amino acids. V lost 1 base, J lost 3 bases, and 11 bases lay in between. Germline CDR1 SGHNT, CDR2 YYREEE (reference sequence). The CDR3 reads CASSLRGVDYEQYF. The CDR3 DNA sequence: TGTGCCAGCAGCTTGCGGGGAGTGGACTACGAGCAGTACTTC.

This sequence joins TRBV7-2 and TRBJ2-3; 10 bases are a match to TRBD1. Germline V gene data show CDR1 as SGHTA and CDR2 as FQGNSA. The J segment lost 9 bases and the V segment lost 2 bases, leaving 8 bases of the junction unmatched. The length of the CDR3 is 15 residues. In nucleotides, the CDR3 is TGTGCCAGCAGCTTATCCCCCTGGACAGGGGGAACGCAGTATTTT. It translates to CASSLSPWTGGTQYF.

This clone was recorded once. The rearrangement joins TRBV6-5 to TRBJ2-3, with no clear D. Germline-derived CDR1 and CDR2 are MNHEY and SVGAGI. Trimming pared 2 bases from V and 8 bases from J, leaving 5 bases between. CDR3 length: 11 residues. Here the CDR3 reads CASSYMSTQYF. The CDR3 DNA reads TGTGCCAGCAGTTACATGAGTACGCAGTATTTT.

The rearrangement links TRBV13 to TRBJ1-2; 12 bases fit TRBD1. The ends lost 1 base at V and 0 bases at J; junction bases unmatched: 6. CDR1 and CDR2 from the germline V gene are PRHDT and FYEKMQ (reference sequence). The CDR3 runs 18 residues. The CDR3 coding sequence is TGTGCCAGCAGCTTAGTGGGGGACAGGGGGCACACTAACTATGGCTACACCTTC. Encoded protein: CASSLVGDRGHTNYGYTF.

The rearrangement links TRBV5-1 to TRBJ1-2; 8 positions match TRBD1. Germline V gene lookup returns CDR1 SGHRS and CDR2 YFSETQ. CDR3 length: 13 amino acids. Losses at the gene ends were 5 bases for V and 3 bases for J; bases not matched to a gene: 3. The CDR3 loop is CASRTGEDYGYTF. Here the CDR3 DNA reads TGCGCCAGCAGGACAGGGGAGGACTATGGCTACACCTTC.

CDR3 amino acids: CASSDWGNQETQYF. The CDR3 DNA reads as TGTGCCAGCAGTGACTGGGGCAACCAAGAGACCCAGTACTTC. V gene TRBV6-1 combines with J gene TRBJ2-5, with D perhaps TRBD1 (5 bases). The CDR3 totals 14 residues. The V end was cut by 3 bases, the J end by 0 bases, with 8 bases between. Germline CDR1 is MNHNS and CDR2 is SASEGT.

The chain joins TRBV2 to TRBJ2-3; 9 bases are shared with TRBD2. The germline gives CDR1 SNHLY, CDR2 FYNNEI. Germline trimming cut 8 bases from V and 0 bases from J; bases unmatched to any gene: 12. The CDR3 covers 17 residues. CDR3 sequence: CASDERGASSSTDTQYF. The CDR3 DNA sequence: TGTGCCAGCGACGAGCGGGGGGCGTCCTCAAGCACAGATACGCAGTATTTT.

The rearrangement links TRBV5-1 to TRBJ2-1; TRBD2 matches 12 bases. CDR1 and CDR2 (germline): SGHRS, YFSETQ. The CDR3 is 17 amino acids. Germline trimming cut 4 bases from V and 8 bases from J; bases unmatched to any gene: 13. The CDR3 DNA sequence: TGCGCCAGCAGCAAACTAGCGGGGGGCCTCTCGACTGATGAGCAGTTCTTC. This codes for CASSKLAGGLSTDEQFF.

The genes are TRBV5-4 and TRBJ2-5; TRBD2 might be the D (5 bases). The end of the DNA aligns better with TRBJ2-7, so the J call may be wrong. CDR3 size: 13 residues. Germline V lookup: CDR1 SGHNT, CDR2 YYREEE (reference sequence). CDR3 sequence reads: CASSSGLEYEQYF. The CDR3 DNA follows: TGTGCCAGCAGCTCCGGACTGGAATACGAGCAGTACTTC.

The chain joins TRBV5-1 to TRBJ1-3; no definite D call. Trimming took 0 bases from V and 0 from J, leaving 10 bases between them. Per the germline V gene, CDR1 is SGHRS and CDR2 is YFSETQ. This CDR3 has 16 residues. The CDR3 DNA is TGCGCCAGCAGCTTGGGGGCGCTAAGCTCTGGAAACACCATATATTTT. It codes for CASSLGALSSGNTIYF.

Written as DNA, the CDR3 is TGCGCCAGCAGCCAAGATCGGACATTTAACTATGGCTACACCTTC. Translating it yields CASSQDRTFNYGYTF. V usage is TRBV4-3 and J usage is TRBJ1-2, with a weak D call TRBD1 (5 bases). The CDR3 covers 15 residues. Trimming left V 0 bases short and J 1 base short, with 9 bases between. CDR1 and CDR2 (germline): LGHNA, YSLEER.

The CDR3 nucleotides read TGCGCCAGCAGCCCCAGCGGGAGGGCCGGTGGCGGGGAGCTGTTTTTT. It encodes CASSPSGRAGGGELFF. J is TRBJ2-2 and V is TRBV4-3, with TRBD2 matching over 10 bases. This CDR3 comprises 16 residues. Germline V gives CDR1 LGHNA, CDR2 YSLEER. V lost 4 bases, J lost 7 bases, and 9 bases stayed unmatched.